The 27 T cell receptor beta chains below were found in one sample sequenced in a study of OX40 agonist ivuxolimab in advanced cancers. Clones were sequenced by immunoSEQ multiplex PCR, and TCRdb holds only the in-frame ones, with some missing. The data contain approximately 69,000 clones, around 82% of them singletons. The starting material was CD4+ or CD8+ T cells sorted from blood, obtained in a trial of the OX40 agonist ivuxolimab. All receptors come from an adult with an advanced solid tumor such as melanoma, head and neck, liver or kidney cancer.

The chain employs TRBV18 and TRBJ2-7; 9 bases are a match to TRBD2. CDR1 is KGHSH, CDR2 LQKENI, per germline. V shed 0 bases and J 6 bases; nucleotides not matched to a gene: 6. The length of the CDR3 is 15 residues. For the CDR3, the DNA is TGTGCCAGCTCACCACCTAGCGGGAGTCGGTCCGAGCAGTACTTC. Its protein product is CASSPPSGSRSEQYF.

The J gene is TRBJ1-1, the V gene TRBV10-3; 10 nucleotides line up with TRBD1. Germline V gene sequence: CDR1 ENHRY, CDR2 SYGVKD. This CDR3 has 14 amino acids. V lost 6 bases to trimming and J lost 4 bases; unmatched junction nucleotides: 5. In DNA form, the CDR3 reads TGTGCCATCAGCGGGACAGGGGAGACCACTGAAGCTTTCTTT. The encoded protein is CAISGTGETTEAFF.

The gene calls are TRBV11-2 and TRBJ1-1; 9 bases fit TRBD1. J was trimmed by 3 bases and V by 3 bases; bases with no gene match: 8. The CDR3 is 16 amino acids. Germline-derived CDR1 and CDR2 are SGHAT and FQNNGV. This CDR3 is CASSLGGTGLDTEAFF. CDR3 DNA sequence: TGTGCCAGCAGCTTGGGTGGGACAGGGTTGGACACTGAAGCTTTCTTT.

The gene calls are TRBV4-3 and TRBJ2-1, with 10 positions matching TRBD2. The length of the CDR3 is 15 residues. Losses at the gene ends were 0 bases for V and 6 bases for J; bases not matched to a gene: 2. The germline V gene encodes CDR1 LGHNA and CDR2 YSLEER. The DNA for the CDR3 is TGCGCCAGCAGCCAAGAGGGACTAGCGTCCAATGAGCAGTTCTTC. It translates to CASSQEGLASNEQFF.

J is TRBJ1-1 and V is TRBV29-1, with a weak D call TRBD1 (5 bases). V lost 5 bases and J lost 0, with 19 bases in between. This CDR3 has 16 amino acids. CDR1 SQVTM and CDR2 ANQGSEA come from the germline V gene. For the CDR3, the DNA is TGCAGCGTTCGAAGGGACTTGGGGTTCATGAACACTGAAGCTTTCTTT. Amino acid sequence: CSVRRDLGFMNTEAFF.

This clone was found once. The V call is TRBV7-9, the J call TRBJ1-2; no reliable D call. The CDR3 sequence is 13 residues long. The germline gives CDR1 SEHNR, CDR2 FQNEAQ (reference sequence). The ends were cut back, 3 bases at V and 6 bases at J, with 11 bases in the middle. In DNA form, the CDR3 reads TGTGCCAGCAGCTTGACGGGGTTTGATGGCTACACCTTC. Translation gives CASSLTGFDGYTF.

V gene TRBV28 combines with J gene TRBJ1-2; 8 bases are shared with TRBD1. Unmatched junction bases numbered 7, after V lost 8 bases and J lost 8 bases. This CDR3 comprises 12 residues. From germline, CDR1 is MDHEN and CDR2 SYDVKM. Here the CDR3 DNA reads TGTGCCAGCTCCTACAGGGGGGAGGGCTACACCTTC. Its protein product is CASSYRGEGYTF.

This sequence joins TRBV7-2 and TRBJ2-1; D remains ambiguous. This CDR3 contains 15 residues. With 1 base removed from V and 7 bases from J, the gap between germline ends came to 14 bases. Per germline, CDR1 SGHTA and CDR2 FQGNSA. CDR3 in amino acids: CASSLGEQKRNEQFF. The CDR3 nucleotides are TGTGCCAGCAGCTTAGGCGAACAGAAAAGGAATGAGCAGTTCTTC.

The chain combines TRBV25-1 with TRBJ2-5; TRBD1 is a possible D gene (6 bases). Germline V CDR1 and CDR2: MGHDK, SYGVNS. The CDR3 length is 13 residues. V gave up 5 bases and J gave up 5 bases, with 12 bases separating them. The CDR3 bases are TGTGCCAGCAGTTTGGGGGCAAGGGAGACCCAGTACTTC. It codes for CASSLGARETQYF.

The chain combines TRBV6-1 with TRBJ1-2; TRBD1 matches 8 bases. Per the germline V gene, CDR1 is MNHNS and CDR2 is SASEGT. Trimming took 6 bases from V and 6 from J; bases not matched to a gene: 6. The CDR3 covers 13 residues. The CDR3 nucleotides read TGTGCCAGCAGCACCCAGGGGGCGGATGGCTACACCTTC. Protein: CASSTQGADGYTF.

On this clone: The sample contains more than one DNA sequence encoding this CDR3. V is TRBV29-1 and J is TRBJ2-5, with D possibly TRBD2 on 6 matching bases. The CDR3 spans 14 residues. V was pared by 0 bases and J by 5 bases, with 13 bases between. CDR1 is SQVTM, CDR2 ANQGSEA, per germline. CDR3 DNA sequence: TGCAGCGTTGAAGATCAGGCGGGATACGAGACCCAGTACTTC. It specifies CSVEDQAGYETQYF.

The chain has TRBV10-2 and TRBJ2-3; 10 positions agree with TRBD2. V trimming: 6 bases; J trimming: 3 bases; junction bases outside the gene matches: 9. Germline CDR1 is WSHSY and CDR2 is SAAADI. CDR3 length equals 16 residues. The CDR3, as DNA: TGCGCCAGCAGACCGAGAATAGCGGGAGGAACAGATACGCAGTATTTT. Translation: CASRPRIAGGTDTQYF.

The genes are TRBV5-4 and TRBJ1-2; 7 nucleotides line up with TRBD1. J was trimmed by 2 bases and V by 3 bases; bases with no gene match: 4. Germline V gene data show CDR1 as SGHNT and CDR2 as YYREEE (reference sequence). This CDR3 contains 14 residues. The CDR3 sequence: CASSSLTGNYGYTF. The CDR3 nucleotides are TGTGCCAGCAGCTCACTGACAGGGAACTATGGCTACACCTTC.

DNA of the CDR3: TGTGCCAGTCACCGGGACAGGGGCAACAGCAATCAGCCCCAGCATTTT. This encodes CASHRDRGNSNQPQHF. The chain couples TRBV2 to TRBJ1-5; 10 positions match TRBD1. This CDR3 region has 16 residues. CDR1 and CDR2 (germline): SNHLY, FYNNEI. With 9 bases clipped from V and 1 base from J, the junction kept 9 bases outside the gene matches. Variable domain in full (rest from reference TRBV2 and TRBJ1-5): EPEVTQTPSHQVTQMGQEVILRCVPISNHLYFYWYRQILGQKVEFLVSFYNNEISEKSEIFDDQFSVERPDGSNFTLKIRSTKLEDSAMYFCASHRDRGNSNQPQHFGDGTRLSIL.

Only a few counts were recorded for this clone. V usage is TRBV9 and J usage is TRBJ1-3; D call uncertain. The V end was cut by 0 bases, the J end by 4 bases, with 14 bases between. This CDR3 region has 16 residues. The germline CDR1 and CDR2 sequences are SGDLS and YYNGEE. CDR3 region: CASSVAAGKIGNTIYF. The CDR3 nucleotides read TGTGCCAGCAGCGTAGCTGCGGGGAAGATAGGAAACACCATATATTTT.

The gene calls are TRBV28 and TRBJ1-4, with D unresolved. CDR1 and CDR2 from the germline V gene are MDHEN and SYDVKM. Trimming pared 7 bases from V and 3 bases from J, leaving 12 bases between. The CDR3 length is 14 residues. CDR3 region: CASTNGESNEKLFF. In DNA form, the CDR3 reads TGTGCCAGCACCAATGGGGAGTCTAATGAAAAACTGTTTTTT. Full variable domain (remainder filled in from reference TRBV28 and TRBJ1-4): DVKVTQSSRYLVKRTGEKVFLECVQDMDHENMFWYRQDPGLGLRLIYFSYDVKMKEKGDIPEGYSVSREKKERFSLILESASTNQTSMYLCASTNGESNEKLFFGSGTQLSVL.

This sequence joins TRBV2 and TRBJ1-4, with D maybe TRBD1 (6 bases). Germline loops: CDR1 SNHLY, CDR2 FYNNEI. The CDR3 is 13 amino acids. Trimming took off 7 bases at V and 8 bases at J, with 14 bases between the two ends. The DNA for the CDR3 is TGTGCCAGCAACAGGGAGGTTAGGGAAAAACTGTTTTTT. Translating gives CASNREVREKLFF.

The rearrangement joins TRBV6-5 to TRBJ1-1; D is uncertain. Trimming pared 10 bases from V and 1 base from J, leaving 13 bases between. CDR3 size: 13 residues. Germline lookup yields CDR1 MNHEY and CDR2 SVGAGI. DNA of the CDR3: TGTGCCACGGCCCGACGGAAGAACACTGAAGCTTTCTTT. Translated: CATARRKNTEAFF.

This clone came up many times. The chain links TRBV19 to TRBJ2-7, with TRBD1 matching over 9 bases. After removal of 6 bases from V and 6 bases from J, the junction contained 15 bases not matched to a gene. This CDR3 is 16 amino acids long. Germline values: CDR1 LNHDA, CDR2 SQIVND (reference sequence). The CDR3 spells CASRGPDRGAFAEQYF. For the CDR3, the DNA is TGTGCCAGTAGAGGCCCGGACAGGGGAGCTTTTGCCGAGCAGTACTTC.

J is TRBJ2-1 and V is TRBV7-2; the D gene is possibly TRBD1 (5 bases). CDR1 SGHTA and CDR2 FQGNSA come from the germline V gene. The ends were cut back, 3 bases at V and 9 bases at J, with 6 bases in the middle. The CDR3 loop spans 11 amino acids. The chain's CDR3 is CASSFQGEQFF. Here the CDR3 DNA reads TGTGCCAGCAGCTTTCAGGGTGAGCAGTTCTTC.

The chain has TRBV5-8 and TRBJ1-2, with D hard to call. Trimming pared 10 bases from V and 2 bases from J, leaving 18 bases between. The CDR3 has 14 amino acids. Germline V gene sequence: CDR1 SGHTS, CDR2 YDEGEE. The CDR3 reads CASSGIPPNYGYTF. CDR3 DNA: TGTGCCTCGAGCGGGATCCCTCCAAACTATGGCTACACCTTC.

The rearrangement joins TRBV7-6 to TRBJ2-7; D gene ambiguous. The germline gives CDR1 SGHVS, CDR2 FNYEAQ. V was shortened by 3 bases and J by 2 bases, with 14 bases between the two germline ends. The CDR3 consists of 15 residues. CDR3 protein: CASSFSPRYPYEQYF. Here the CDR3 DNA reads TGTGCCAGCAGCTTCTCGCCGCGGTACCCCTACGAGCAGTACTTC.

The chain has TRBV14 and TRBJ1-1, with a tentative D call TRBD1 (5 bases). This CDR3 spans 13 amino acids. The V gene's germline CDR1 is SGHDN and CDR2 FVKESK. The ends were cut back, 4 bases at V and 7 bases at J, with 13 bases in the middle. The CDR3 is CASSPFGGGEAFF. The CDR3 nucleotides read TGTGCCAGCAGCCCATTTGGGGGTGGTGAAGCTTTCTTT.

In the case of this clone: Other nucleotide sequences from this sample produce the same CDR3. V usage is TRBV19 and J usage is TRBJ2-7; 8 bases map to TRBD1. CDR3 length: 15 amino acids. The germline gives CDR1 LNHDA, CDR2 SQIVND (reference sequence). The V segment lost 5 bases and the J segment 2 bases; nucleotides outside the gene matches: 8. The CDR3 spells CASSPRQGLPYEQYF. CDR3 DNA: TGTGCCAGTAGTCCCAGACAGGGGCTACCCTACGAGCAGTACTTC.

The CDR3 region has the DNA TGTGCCAGCAGCCCGTTTTCGAACACTGAAGCTTTCTTT. It codes for CASSPFSNTEAFF. The chain recombines TRBV7-3 with TRBJ1-1; the D is unclear. There are 13 residues in the CDR3. V was pared by 5 bases and J by 1 base, with 8 bases between. Per germline, CDR1 SGHTA and CDR2 FQGTGA.

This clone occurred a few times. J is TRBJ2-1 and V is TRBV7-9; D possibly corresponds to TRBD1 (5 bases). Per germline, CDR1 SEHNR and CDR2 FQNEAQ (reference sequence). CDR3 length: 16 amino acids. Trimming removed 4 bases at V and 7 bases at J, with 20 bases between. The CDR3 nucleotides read TGTGCCAGCAGCTATAGTATCAGGGCCCCTGGAAATGAGCAGTTCTTC. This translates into CASSYSIRAPGNEQFF.

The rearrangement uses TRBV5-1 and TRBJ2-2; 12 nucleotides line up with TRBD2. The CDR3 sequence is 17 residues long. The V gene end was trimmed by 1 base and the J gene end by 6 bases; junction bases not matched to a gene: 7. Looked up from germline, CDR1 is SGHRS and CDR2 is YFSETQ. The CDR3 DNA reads TGCGCCAGCAGCTTGTACCCTAGCGGGGGGGCGTCCGGGGAGCTGTTTTTT. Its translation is CASSLYPSGGASGELFF.